One sample yielded the 29 T cell receptor beta chains listed below, sequenced in a study of cytomegalovirus exposure and HLA in healthy donors (dated by TCRdb to between 2016 and 2019). Library preparation used the immunoSEQ multiplex PCR assay. For the multiplex PCR, a mixture combining 60 forward primers for TCR Vbeta segments and 13 reverse primers for TCR Jbeta segments was used. As stored in TCRdb, this immuneACCESS dataset retains in-frame rearrangements with V and J assigned. A fraction of the clones does not appear; measured against another copy, unresolved V genes explain less than half of the discrepancy, and the remainder lacks a known reason. The sample table records around 140,000 clones; approximately 79% of these occur just once. About 1% of the sample is taken by the ten largest. Sequencing was performed on PBMCs. Source of these receptors: a male donor in good health and CMV-seronegative.

A single count supports this clone. This chain uses TRBV5-4 with TRBJ1-3; 10 bases align to TRBD1. Germline assignment: CDR1 SGHNT and CDR2 YYREEE (reference sequence). The V and J ends lost 4 bases and 0 bases, in that order; junction bases with no gene match: 4. This CDR3 has 16 amino acids. CDR3 region: CASSPWTGGSGNTIYF. CDR3 nucleotide sequence: TGTGCCAGCAGCCCTTGGACAGGGGGCTCTGGAAACACCATATATTTT.

The chain recombines TRBV2 with TRBJ2-6; 10 bases match TRBD1. Germline trimming cut 10 bases from V and 2 bases from J; bases unmatched to any gene: 11. Per germline, CDR1 SNHLY and CDR2 FYNNEI. The CDR3 has 17 amino acids. In DNA form, the CDR3 reads TGTGCCACACTCCCCGGGACAGGGGTTGCTGGGGCCAACGTCCTGACTTTC. The encoded protein is CATLPGTGVAGANVLTF.

This clone occurred a few times. The V gene is TRBV7-9, the J gene TRBJ2-7, with a possible D match to TRBD1 (6 bases). Trimming pared 3 bases from V and 0 bases from J, leaving 12 bases between. CDR1 and CDR2 (germline): SEHNR, FQNEAQ (reference sequence). The CDR3 extends over 15 amino acids. CDR3 loop: CASSFPQGPSYEQYF. CDR3 nucleotides: TGTGCCAGCAGCTTCCCTCAGGGGCCCTCCTACGAGCAGTACTTC.

The V and J genes are TRBV4-3 and TRBJ1-4; D remains unclear. The CDR3 length is 15 residues. CDR1 and CDR2 from the germline V gene are LGHNA and YSLEER. Trimming took 5 bases from V and 0 from J, leaving 10 bases between them. CDR3 in DNA: TGCGCCAGCAGCATCGATACAGCAACTAATGAAAAACTGTTTTTT. This codes for CASSIDTATNEKLFF.

V usage is TRBV27 and J usage is TRBJ1-5; no clear D. In germline, CDR1 is MNHEY, CDR2 SMNVEV (reference sequence). The CDR3 is 15 residues long. The V gene lost 5 bases and the J gene lost 3 bases, with 14 bases spanning the gap. The chain's CDR3 is CASSPMEGTNQPQHF. CDR3 nucleotide sequence: TGTGCCAGCAGTCCCATGGAGGGCACCAATCAGCCCCAGCATTTT.

The chain carries TRBV5-6 and TRBJ1-5, with D possibly being TRBD1 (5 bases). Germline loops: CDR1 SGHDT, CDR2 YYEEEE. There are 14 residues in the CDR3. With 0 bases removed from V and 1 base from J, the gap between germline ends came to 5 bases. The CDR3 loop is CASSLGQSNQPQHF. For the CDR3, the DNA is TGTGCCAGCAGCTTGGGACAGAGCAATCAGCCCCAGCATTTT.

This clone was seen a handful of times. The rearrangement links TRBV5-4 to TRBJ2-3; a weak D match, TRBD2 (6 bases). This CDR3 has 15 amino acids. V lost 0 bases and J 3 bases, leaving 11 bases between the germline ends. The germline CDR1 and CDR2 sequences are SGHNT and YYREEE (reference sequence). In DNA, the CDR3 is TGTGCCAGCAGCTTGGGACTAGAAGGAACAGATACGCAGTATTTT. It translates to CASSLGLEGTDTQYF.

This chain connects TRBV29-1 to TRBJ2-3; tentative D call: TRBD2 (5 bases). CDR1 is SQVTM, CDR2 ANQGSEA, per germline. The CDR3 contains 14 residues. V was clipped by 6 bases and J by 5 bases, with 18 bases between them. The CDR3 DNA follows: TGCAGCGTAGCGGACCCCCGAGGAGTAGATACGCAGTATTTT. It yields the protein CSVADPRGVDTQYF.

The chain recombines TRBV7-9 with TRBJ2-1, with TRBD2 identical over 11 bases. Germline CDR1 reads SEHNR; CDR2 reads FQNEAQ (reference sequence). The CDR3 is 16 amino acids. V lost 0 bases to trimming and J lost 2 bases; unmatched junction nucleotides: 0. The CDR3 nucleotides read TGTGCCAGCAGCTTAGCTAGCGGGGGGGCCTACAATGAGCAGTTCTTC. As protein: CASSLASGGAYNEQFF.

The rearrangement joins TRBV5-1 to TRBJ2-1; no clear D gene. The CDR3 spans 13 residues. Per germline, CDR1 SGHRS and CDR2 YFSETQ. With 2 bases removed from V and 9 bases from J, the gap between germline ends came to 12 bases. Written as DNA, the CDR3 is TGCGCCAGCAGCTTATTAGGCCGCGGTGAGCAGTTCTTC. Translating gives CASSLLGRGEQFF.

The chain recombines TRBV7-9 with TRBJ2-1; TRBD1 matches 9 bases. The CDR3 extends over 16 amino acids. V trimming: 5 bases; J trimming: 1 base; junction bases outside the gene matches: 6. Germline V gene data show CDR1 as SEHNR and CDR2 as FQNEAQ (reference sequence). CDR3 nucleotide sequence: TGTGCCAGCAGCAGCGGACAGGGGAGATCCTACAATGAGCAGTTCTTC. It specifies CASSSGQGRSYNEQFF. Full variable domain (rest looked up from reference TRBV7-9 and TRBJ2-1): DTGVSQNPRHKITKRGQNVTFRCDPISEHNRLYWYRQTLGQGPEFLTYFQNEAQLEKSRLLSDRFSAERPKGSFSTLEIQRTEQGDSAMYLCASSSGQGRSYNEQFFGPGTRLTVL.

The chain employs TRBV7-2 and TRBJ2-7; 9 bases match TRBD1. The CDR3 runs to 15 residues. The germline V gene has CDR1 SGHTA and CDR2 FQGNSA. Germline trimming cut 5 bases from V and 3 bases from J; bases unmatched to any gene: 8. In DNA, the CDR3 is TGTGCCAGCAGCCATGGCGGGACAGGGTACTACGAGCAGTACTTC. This gives the protein CASSHGGTGYYEQYF.

This sequence joins TRBV19 and TRBJ2-5; 11 nucleotides agree with TRBD1. The V segment lost 3 bases and the J segment 4 bases; nucleotides outside the gene matches: 4. CDR1 and CDR2 from the germline V gene are LNHDA and SQIVND (reference sequence). The CDR3 is 15 residues long. CDR3 sequence reads: CASSIGQGAGETQYF. In nucleotides, the CDR3 is TGTGCCAGTAGTATCGGACAGGGGGCGGGAGAGACCCAGTACTTC.

This chain links TRBV10-2 with TRBJ1-2, with D possibly being TRBD1 (6 bases). The germline V gene encodes CDR1 WSHSY and CDR2 SAAADI. The CDR3 sequence is 17 residues long. The V end was cut by 5 bases, the J end by 2 bases, with 21 bases between. CDR3 amino acids: CASSKDRTPGSNYGYTF. The CDR3 bases are TGCGCCAGCAGTAAGGACAGAACTCCAGGGTCCAACTATGGCTACACCTTC.

The rearrangement links TRBV5-4 to TRBJ2-2, with 10 bases that match TRBD1. The CDR3 runs 17 residues. Germline V gene lookup returns CDR1 SGHNT and CDR2 YYREEE (reference sequence). The junction had 11 bases not matched to a gene; V was cut back by 4 bases and J by 5 bases. The CDR3 nucleotides are TGTGCCAGCAGCCTTGGACAGGGGGAAAAGGGTACCGGGGAGCTGTTTTTT. Its translation: CASSLGQGEKGTGELFF. Using reference TRBV5-4 and TRBJ2-2 for the parts outside the CDR3, the full variable domain is ETGVTQSPTHLIKTRGQQVTLRCSSQSGHNTVSWYQQALGQGPQFIFQYYREEENGRGNFPPRFSGLQFPNYSSELNVNALELDDSALYLCASSLGQGEKGTGELFFGEGSRLTVL.

This sequence joins TRBV7-2 and TRBJ1-2; 10 positions match TRBD1. There are 14 residues in the CDR3. Germline V gene data show CDR1 as SGHTA and CDR2 as FQGNSA. Germline trimming cut 5 bases from V and 8 bases from J; bases unmatched to any gene: 8. CDR3 nucleotide sequence: TGTGCCAGCAGCACGGGACAGGGGACGCGGGGCTACACCTTC. Protein sequence: CASSTGQGTRGYTF. Combining the CDR3 with reference TRBV7-2 and TRBJ1-2 gives the whole variable domain GAGVSQSPSNKVTEKGKDVELRCDPISGHTALYWYRQSLGQGLEFLIYFQGNSAPDKSGLPSDRFSAERTGGSVSTLTIQRTQQEDSAVYLCASSTGQGTRGYTFGSGTRLTVV.

The chain is built from TRBV9 and TRBJ1-1, with D maybe TRBD1 (6 bases). With 3 bases removed from V and 3 bases from J, the gap between germline ends came to 12 bases. The CDR3 is 14 amino acids. Germline V gene lookup returns CDR1 SGDLS and CDR2 YYNGEE. The CDR3 nucleotides are TGTGCCAGCAGCGCAGGGGTAGAGTACACTGAAGCTTTCTTT. It specifies CASSAGVEYTEAFF.

The chain has TRBV27 and TRBJ1-1, with a weak D call TRBD1 (5 bases). Germline CDR1 is MNHEY and CDR2 is SMNVEV (reference sequence). Trimming took off 0 bases at V and 0 bases at J, with 8 bases between the two ends. This CDR3 is 15 amino acids long. Here the CDR3 DNA reads TGTGCCAGCAGTTTATCCAGGGCTTTGAACACTGAAGCTTTCTTT. This encodes CASSLSRALNTEAFF.

The rearrangement links TRBV9 to TRBJ2-1; 10 nucleotides line up with TRBD2. The J segment lost 4 bases and the V segment lost 0 bases, leaving 16 bases of the junction unmatched. CDR3 length: 20 residues. The germline V gene encodes CDR1 SGDLS and CDR2 YYNGEE. The CDR3 sequence is CASSVAVGSASGGIYNEQFF. The CDR3 DNA reads TGTGCCAGCAGCGTAGCGGTAGGTTCGGCTAGCGGGGGTATTTACAATGAGCAGTTCTTC.

The genes are TRBV25-1 and TRBJ2-7; 7 bases map to TRBD1. The CDR3 spans 13 residues. Trimming took 5 bases from V and 3 from J; bases not matched to a gene: 4. From germline, CDR1 is MGHDK and CDR2 SYGVNS. This CDR3 is CASSRGDSYEQYF. In nucleotides, the CDR3 is TGTGCCAGCAGTAGAGGGGACAGCTACGAGCAGTACTTC.

This clone has just one count. The V and J genes are TRBV18 and TRBJ1-4, with a possible D match to TRBD1 (6 bases). Per the germline V gene, CDR1 is KGHSH and CDR2 is LQKENI. This CDR3 contains 16 residues. V was trimmed by 3 bases and J by 7 bases, leaving 18 bases between them. The CDR3 is CASSPGGGRFSEKLFF. The CDR3, as DNA: TGTGCCAGCTCACCCGGCGGGGGGCGGTTTAGTGAAAAACTGTTTTTT.

The chain carries TRBV11-1 and TRBJ1-4; D unclear. V lost 5 bases and J 7 bases, leaving 14 bases between the germline ends. In germline, CDR1 is SGHAT, CDR2 FQDESV (reference sequence). This CDR3 is built from 14 residues. CDR3 nucleotides: TGTGCCAGCAGCCCGGGGAGGTCTATTGAAAAACTGTTTTTT. This translates into CASSPGRSIEKLFF.

The chain couples TRBV9 to TRBJ2-1; TRBD2 matches at 10 bases. Germline V gene lookup returns CDR1 SGDLS and CDR2 YYNGEE. J lost 6 bases, V lost 3 bases, and 3 bases had no gene match. The CDR3 totals 14 residues. In DNA form, the CDR3 reads TGTGCCAGCAGCGACCGGACTAGCGGCAATGAGCAGTTCTTC. Residues: CASSDRTSGNEQFF.

This clone was counted between two and nine times. The rearrangement links TRBV4-3 to TRBJ2-1; a weak D match, TRBD1 (6 bases). V shed 2 bases and J shed 8 bases, with 16 bases lying between them. The CDR3 runs to 15 residues. Germline CDR1 reads LGHNA; CDR2 reads YSLEER. Here the CDR3 DNA reads TGCGCCAGCAGCCAACAAACAGGGTTATTGGATGAGCAGTTCTTC. Residues: CASSQQTGLLDEQFF.

This clone was seen more than once but under ten times. The rearrangement uses TRBV6-5 and TRBJ2-7, with 8 bases aligning to TRBD1. The CDR3 is made up of 15 amino acids. CDR1 is MNHEY, CDR2 SVGAGI, per germline. The ends lost 2 bases at V and 2 bases at J; junction bases unmatched: 5. In DNA form, the CDR3 reads TGTGCCAGCAGTTACCCCGGACAGGGACCCTACGAGCAGTACTTC. It codes for CASSYPGQGPYEQYF.

V is TRBV19 and J is TRBJ2-2; D not resolved. This CDR3 spans 14 amino acids. Germline assignment: CDR1 LNHDA and CDR2 SQIVND (reference sequence). With 0 bases removed from V and 6 bases from J, the gap between germline ends came to 8 bases. The CDR3 bases are TGTGCCAGTAGTATAGAAGAGGCTTCCGGGGAGCTGTTTTTT. Its translation: CASSIEEASGELFF.

The V call is TRBV5-4, the J call TRBJ2-5, with 9 nucleotides matching TRBD2. With 4 bases clipped from V and 5 bases from J, the junction kept 6 bases outside the gene matches. Germline V lookup: CDR1 SGHNT, CDR2 YYREEE (reference sequence). The CDR3 length is 14 residues. This CDR3 reads CASSASGVGETQYF. CDR3 sequence (DNA): TGTGCCAGCAGCGCTAGCGGGGTCGGCGAGACCCAGTACTTC. Combining the CDR3 with reference TRBV5-4 and TRBJ2-5 gives the whole variable domain ETGVTQSPTHLIKTRGQQVTLRCSSQSGHNTVSWYQQALGQGPQFIFQYYREEENGRGNFPPRFSGLQFPNYSSELNVNALELDDSALYLCASSASGVGETQYFGPGTRLLVL.

This rearrangement joins TRBV6-5 to TRBJ1-2; 8 bases line up with TRBD1. Unmatched junction bases numbered 10, after V lost 5 bases and J lost 5 bases. The CDR3 extends over 15 amino acids. CDR1 is MNHEY and CDR2 is SVGAGI in the germline V gene. The CDR3 DNA reads as TGTGCCAGCAGTACCACGGACAGGGAAGAGTATGGCTACACCTTC. Protein product: CASSTTDREEYGYTF.

This clone showed up just a few times. The V call is TRBV6-5, the J call TRBJ2-7, with TRBD1 matching over 11 bases. Trimming removed 4 bases from V and 3 bases from J; junction bases left unmatched: 5. The CDR3 spans 15 residues. CDR1 MNHEY and CDR2 SVGAGI come from the germline V gene. The CDR3 DNA reads as TGTGCCAGCAGTTCCGTCGGGACAGGGGGCTACGAGCAGTACTTC. This codes for CASSSVGTGGYEQYF.